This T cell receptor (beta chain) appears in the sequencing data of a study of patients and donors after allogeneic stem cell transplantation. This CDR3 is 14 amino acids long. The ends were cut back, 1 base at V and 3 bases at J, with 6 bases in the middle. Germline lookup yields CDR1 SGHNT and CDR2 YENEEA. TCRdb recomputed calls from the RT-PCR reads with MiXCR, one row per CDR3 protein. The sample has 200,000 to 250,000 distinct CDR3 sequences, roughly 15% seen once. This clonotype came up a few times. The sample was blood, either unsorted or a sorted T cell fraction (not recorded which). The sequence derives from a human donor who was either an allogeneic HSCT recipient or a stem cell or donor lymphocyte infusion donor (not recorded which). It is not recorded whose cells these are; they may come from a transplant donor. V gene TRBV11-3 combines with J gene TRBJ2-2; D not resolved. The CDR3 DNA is TGTGCCAGCAGCTTAGTGAGGTACACCGGGGAGCTGTTTTTT. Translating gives CASSLVRYTGELFF.